Described below is a single T cell receptor beta chain sequence and its context. What it recognizes is unknown. The PCR had 60 Vbeta and 13 Jbeta primers. Profiling relied on immunoSEQ multiplex PCR, and the TCRdb table lists in-frame clones only, not all of them. The sample records about 120,000 clones, 60% to 85% being singletons. The data were obtained in a study of cytomegalovirus exposure and HLA in healthy donors. The CDR3 totals 12 residues. Germline V lookup: CDR1 SGDLS, CDR2 YYNGEE. Trimming took off 0 bases at V and 11 bases at J, with 10 bases between the two ends. Study-level points and caveats: Earlier analysis found most TCR beta V segments productive about 87% or about 30% of the time. Several V segments, TRBV6-2 and TRBV6-3 among them, could not be told apart and were dropped. Common viral pathogens seemed, in a later analysis, to connect with several of the most significant clusters.

The sequencing sample was made of PBMCs. The genes are TRBV9 and TRBJ2-3, with unresolved D. This TCR was recovered from a woman aged 40 to 55 in good health and CMV-seropositive. CDR3 protein: CASSVVPGEQYF. The CDR3 DNA reads as TGTGCCAGCAGCGTAGTTCCAGGCGAGCAGTATTTT. Filled out from reference TRBV9 and TRBJ2-3, the complete variable domain reads DSGVTQTPKHLITATGQRVTLRCSPRSGDLSVYWYQQSLDQGLQFLIQYYNGEERAKGNILERFSAQQFPDLHSELNLSSLELGDSALYFCASSVVPGEQYFGPGTRLTVL.